The rows below give T cell receptor beta chains drawn from one sample of a study of identifying expanded T cells in peripheral blood. TCRdb keeps only in-frame clones here, not all; method: immunoSEQ multiplex PCR. The sample consists of more than 75,000 clones, about nine tenths of them appearing once. The source material was blood. Receptors originate from a person aged 18 to 75 in good health. The CDR3 runs from the conserved cysteine through the conserved F or W. The order of the fields is D gene, V gene, clone size, J gene, CDR3 DNA, CDR3 protein. A D gene is named only where the DNA matches it firmly. Clone size is given for some rows only: seen once, a few or many times, or a class if the clone is expanded.

d_gene: .
v_gene: TRBV5-4
abundance: .
j_gene: TRBJ2-7
CDR3nt: TGTGCCAGCAGCCCCTTCGGGGCGGCTGCTAGGGGTCGGGACGAGCAGTACTTC
CDR3aa: CASSPFGAAARGRDEQYF

d_gene: .
v_gene: TRBV7-9
abundance: few
j_gene: TRBJ2-2
CDR3nt: TGTGCCAGCAGCTTAGCCGGGTTCGGGGAGCTGTTTTTT
CDR3aa: CASSLAGFGELFF

d_gene: TRBD2
v_gene: TRBV6-1
abundance: .
j_gene: TRBJ2-1
CDR3nt: TGTGCCAGCAGTGTCCCCGGGACTACGGACGAGCAGTTCTTC
CDR3aa: CASSVPGTTDEQFF

d_gene: .
v_gene: TRBV5-1
abundance: .
j_gene: TRBJ2-3
CDR3nt: TGCGCCAGCAGTAGGCGGGGATTAAGCACAGATACGCAGTATTTT
CDR3aa: CASSRRGLSTDTQYF

d_gene: .
v_gene: TRBV5-1
abundance: .
j_gene: TRBJ2-1
CDR3nt: TGCGCCAGCAGAACGGGGACCCAGATGGGCAATGAGCAGTTCTTC
CDR3aa: CASRTGTQMGNEQFF

d_gene: TRBD1
v_gene: TRBV30
abundance: .
j_gene: TRBJ1-4
CDR3nt: TGTGCCTGGAGGGGGGACAGGGGCGATGAAAAACTGTTTTTT
CDR3aa: CAWRGDRGDEKLFF

d_gene: .
v_gene: TRBV30
abundance: .
j_gene: TRBJ2-2
CDR3nt: TGTGCCTCCGTCCCTCCAGACGGGGAGCTGTTTTTT
CDR3aa: CASVPPDGELFF

d_gene: .
v_gene: TRBV7-2
abundance: .
j_gene: TRBJ1-5
CDR3nt: TGTGCCAGCAGCTTAGCCGTTTCGGGGGGGTCGAGCAATCAGCCCCAGCATTTT
CDR3aa: CASSLAVSGGSSNQPQHF

d_gene: TRBD1
v_gene: TRBV6-4
abundance: once
j_gene: TRBJ2-6
CDR3nt: TGTGCCAGCAGTCCGGGACAGCCTTCAGGGGCCAACGTCCTGACTTTC
CDR3aa: CASSPGQPSGANVLTF

d_gene: .
v_gene: TRBV10-3
abundance: .
j_gene: TRBJ2-5
CDR3nt: TGTGCCATCGGGGTTTACAGGGATGGTGGCGAGACCCAGTACTTC
CDR3aa: CAIGVYRDGGETQYF

d_gene: .
v_gene: TRBV19
abundance: .
j_gene: TRBJ2-2
CDR3nt: TGTGCCAGTACCACGGGGGGCCTGAACACCGGGGAGCTGTTTTTT
CDR3aa: CASTTGGLNTGELFF

d_gene: TRBD1
v_gene: TRBV7-8
abundance: .
j_gene: TRBJ1-5
CDR3nt: TGTGCCAGCAGCACCATTACAGGGGAGCGTCAGCCCCAGCATTTT
CDR3aa: CASSTITGERQPQHF

d_gene: .
v_gene: TRBV9
abundance: .
j_gene: TRBJ2-1
CDR3nt: TGTGCCAGCAGTGGAGGTGAGCAGTTCTTC
CDR3aa: CASSGGEQFF

d_gene: TRBD2
v_gene: TRBV7-3
abundance: .
j_gene: TRBJ2-7
CDR3nt: TGTGCCAGCAGCTTACTTGGCAGCGGGGGCCTTGACGAGCAGTACTTC
CDR3aa: CASSLLGSGGLDEQYF

d_gene: .
v_gene: TRBV30
abundance: .
j_gene: TRBJ2-1
CDR3nt: TGTGCCTGGAGTGCGCGGACCCTGGGGGATGAGCAGTTCTTC
CDR3aa: CAWSARTLGDEQFF

d_gene: .
v_gene: TRBV30
abundance: .
j_gene: TRBJ1-5
CDR3nt: TGTGCCTGGGGGAAAGGGCTGGGGCAGCCCCAGCATTTT
CDR3aa: CAWGKGLGQPQHF

d_gene: TRBD1
v_gene: TRBV5-1
abundance: .
j_gene: TRBJ1-5
CDR3nt: TGCGCCAGCAGCTTGACAGGGGGCCGACAGCCCCAGCATTTT
CDR3aa: CASSLTGGRQPQHF

d_gene: .
v_gene: TRBV11-3
abundance: .
j_gene: TRBJ2-1
CDR3nt: TGTGCCAGCAGCTTAGCGGGCAGGGGAGAGCAGTTCTTC
CDR3aa: CASSLAGRGEQFF

d_gene: .
v_gene: TRBV27
abundance: .
j_gene: TRBJ1-2
CDR3nt: TGTGCCAGCAGCGCCACGCTATCCGGCTACACCTTC
CDR3aa: CASSATLSGYTF

d_gene: .
v_gene: TRBV10-1
abundance: .
j_gene: TRBJ2-1
CDR3nt: TGCGCCAGCAGTGAGTCGCTGGGACTCTCCGTTGAGCAGTTCTTC
CDR3aa: CASSESLGLSVEQFF

d_gene: TRBD1
v_gene: TRBV11-2
abundance: .
j_gene: TRBJ2-2
CDR3nt: TGTGCCAGCAGCTCAGGCCAAGGGGGCAGCGGGGAGCTGTTTTTT
CDR3aa: CASSSGQGGSGELFF

d_gene: .
v_gene: TRBV11-2
abundance: .
j_gene: TRBJ1-2
CDR3nt: TGTGCCAGCAGCCACACGGACAGTATCTATGGCTACACCTTC
CDR3aa: CASSHTDSIYGYTF

d_gene: .
v_gene: TRBV9
abundance: .
j_gene: TRBJ1-2
CDR3nt: TGTGCCAGCAGCGTAGGCTCGACAGGCGACTATGGCTACACCTTC
CDR3aa: CASSVGSTGDYGYTF

d_gene: .
v_gene: TRBV10-1
abundance: .
j_gene: TRBJ1-1
CDR3nt: TGCGCCAGCAGTGAACAGGGGAACACTGAAGCTTTCTTT
CDR3aa: CASSEQGNTEAFF

d_gene: TRBD2
v_gene: TRBV29-1
abundance: once
j_gene: TRBJ2-7
CDR3nt: TGCAGCGTTGCCAGCGGGGATCCACCCGAGCAGTACTTC
CDR3aa: CSVASGDPPEQYF

d_gene: .
v_gene: TRBV10-2
abundance: few
j_gene: TRBJ1-1
CDR3nt: TGCGCCAGCAGTCTAACCCCACAGGGCGCTGAAGCTTTCTTT
CDR3aa: CASSLTPQGAEAFF

d_gene: .
v_gene: TRBV6-4
abundance: few
j_gene: TRBJ1-5
CDR3nt: TGTGCCAGCAGTGACTCTCCACAGGGCCAGCCCCAGCATTTT
CDR3aa: CASSDSPQGQPQHF

d_gene: TRBD1
v_gene: TRBV4-1
abundance: .
j_gene: TRBJ1-2
CDR3nt: TGCGCCAGCAGCCTCACTCCCGGACAGGTCCTTGGCTACACCTTC
CDR3aa: CASSLTPGQVLGYTF

d_gene: .
v_gene: TRBV6-5
abundance: .
j_gene: TRBJ2-7
CDR3nt: TGTGCCAGCAGTGGGTCTAGGAGAGAGCAGTACTTC
CDR3aa: CASSGSRREQYF

d_gene: TRBD1
v_gene: TRBV28
abundance: .
j_gene: TRBJ2-5
CDR3nt: TGTGCCAGCAGAACAGGGGAGCAAGAGACCCAGTACTTC
CDR3aa: CASRTGEQETQYF

d_gene: .
v_gene: TRBV6-5
abundance: once
j_gene: TRBJ2-7
CDR3nt: TGTGCCAGCAGCCGCGGGACCTACCTGGACGAGCAGTACTTC
CDR3aa: CASSRGTYLDEQYF

d_gene: .
v_gene: TRBV5-4
abundance: .
j_gene: TRBJ1-2
CDR3nt: TGTGCCAGCAGTTCTCAGGGGAGAAATGGCTACACCTTC
CDR3aa: CASSSQGRNGYTF

d_gene: .
v_gene: TRBV9
abundance: .
j_gene: TRBJ2-3
CDR3nt: TGTGCCAGCAGCGTAGCTGACTTGGGGGATACGCAGTATTTT
CDR3aa: CASSVADLGDTQYF

d_gene: .
v_gene: TRBV5-2
abundance: .
j_gene: TRBJ1-2
CDR3nt: TGTGCCAGCAGCCGACAGGGTGGGGGGAGGTATGGCTACACCTTC
CDR3aa: CASSRQGGGRYGYTF

d_gene: .
v_gene: TRBV4-3
abundance: .
j_gene: TRBJ1-4
CDR3nt: TGCGCCAGCAGCCAAGTCGGCTCAGGGAGGGCATGGGAAAAACTGTTTTTT
CDR3aa: CASSQVGSGRAWEKLFF

d_gene: TRBD1
v_gene: TRBV5-4
abundance: .
j_gene: TRBJ2-1
CDR3nt: TGTGCCAGCAGCCGGACAGGACTCGCGGATAGTGAGCAGTTCTTC
CDR3aa: CASSRTGLADSEQFF

d_gene: .
v_gene: TRBV6-4
abundance: .
j_gene: TRBJ2-2
CDR3nt: TGTGCCAGCAGTAGCACAGGGTCCACCGGGGAGCTGTTTTTT
CDR3aa: CASSSTGSTGELFF

d_gene: .
v_gene: TRBV5-1
abundance: once
j_gene: TRBJ2-7
CDR3nt: TGCGCCAGCAGAGTCTCCTTTGAGCGCAGCTCCTACGAGCAGTACTTC
CDR3aa: CASRVSFERSSYEQYF

d_gene: .
v_gene: TRBV7-8
abundance: .
j_gene: TRBJ2-1
CDR3nt: TGTGCCAGCAGCTTAGTCAATGAGCAGTTCTTC
CDR3aa: CASSLVNEQFF

d_gene: .
v_gene: TRBV5-3
abundance: once
j_gene: TRBJ2-1
CDR3nt: TGTGCCAGCAGCTATGAGACGGGTGAGCAGTTCTTC
CDR3aa: CASSYETGEQFF

d_gene: .
v_gene: TRBV7-3
abundance: .
j_gene: TRBJ1-1
CDR3nt: TGTGCCAGCAGCTTAACAGTAGGAGGGGAGACTGAAGCTTTCTTT
CDR3aa: CASSLTVGGETEAFF

d_gene: .
v_gene: TRBV25-1
abundance: .
j_gene: TRBJ2-7
CDR3nt: TGTGCCAGCAGTGAATTATCAAACAGAAACGAGCAGTACTTC
CDR3aa: CASSELSNRNEQYF

d_gene: .
v_gene: TRBV25-1
abundance: .
j_gene: TRBJ1-5
CDR3nt: TGTGCCAGCAGTGAAGGGGGGGCAGGACAGCCCCAGCATTTT
CDR3aa: CASSEGGAGQPQHF

d_gene: .
v_gene: TRBV19
abundance: .
j_gene: TRBJ2-7
CDR3nt: TGTGCCAGTAGTATAGAGGACAGCCGGGGGCACGAGCAGTACTTC
CDR3aa: CASSIEDSRGHEQYF

d_gene: .
v_gene: TRBV5-5
abundance: .
j_gene: TRBJ2-4
CDR3nt: TGTGCCAGCAGTTCGGAAGGGGGAGTGAACATTCAGTACTTC
CDR3aa: CASSSEGGVNIQYF

d_gene: .
v_gene: TRBV9
abundance: .
j_gene: TRBJ1-5
CDR3nt: TGTGCCAGCAGCGGGGGGAGGGGTAGCAATCAGCCCCAGCATTTT
CDR3aa: CASSGGRGSNQPQHF

d_gene: .
v_gene: TRBV19
abundance: once
j_gene: TRBJ2-7
CDR3nt: TGTGCCAGTAGTAGACTTACCGGCCTCGAACGCTACGAGCAGTACTTC
CDR3aa: CASSRLTGLERYEQYF

d_gene: TRBD1
v_gene: TRBV19
abundance: .
j_gene: TRBJ2-5
CDR3nt: TGTGCCAGTAGTATCCCCGGGACAGGGGTAGAGACCCAGTACTTC
CDR3aa: CASSIPGTGVETQYF

d_gene: TRBD1
v_gene: TRBV28
abundance: .
j_gene: TRBJ2-7
CDR3nt: TGTGCCAGCAGTTCTCCCCAACGACAGGGGCAATTCTACGAGCAGTACTTC
CDR3aa: CASSSPQRQGQFYEQYF

d_gene: TRBD1
v_gene: TRBV5-1
abundance: once
j_gene: TRBJ1-1
CDR3nt: TGCGCCAGCAGCTTTCGGACAGGGAACACTGAAGCTTTCTTT
CDR3aa: CASSFRTGNTEAFF

d_gene: .
v_gene: TRBV2
abundance: few
j_gene: TRBJ1-2
CDR3nt: TGTGCCAGCAGTGTTCGAGCCCTAGGGGGTGGCTACACCTTC
CDR3aa: CASSVRALGGGYTF

d_gene: .
v_gene: TRBV27
abundance: .
j_gene: TRBJ2-7
CDR3nt: TGTGCCAGCAGTACCTGGCTCAGAAGGACAAACTACGAGCAGTACTTC
CDR3aa: CASSTWLRRTNYEQYF

d_gene: TRBD1
v_gene: TRBV30
abundance: .
j_gene: TRBJ1-2
CDR3nt: TGTGCCTGGAGTCCAGAGACAGGGTCTGGCTACACCTTC
CDR3aa: CAWSPETGSGYTF